This passage covers 15 T cell receptor beta chains from one sample sequenced in a study of T cell changes during pregnancy in multiple sclerosis. The method was immunoSEQ multiplex PCR; TCRdb's version includes in-frame clones alone and lacks a portion of them. This table holds 110,000 or so clones, 85% to 95% found once. Source: peripheral blood, taken before pregnancy. The origin of the receptors is a female donor with multiple sclerosis, enrolled in a pregnancy study.

This clone was recorded only once. The chain couples TRBV7-9 to TRBJ2-1; 14 bases line up with TRBD2. Trimming cost V 5 bases and J 5 bases; bases outside gene matches: 2. The CDR3 is 15 residues long. Looked up from germline, CDR1 is SEHNR and CDR2 is FQNEAQ (reference sequence). The CDR3, as DNA: TGTGCCAGCAGCCCGGGACTAGCGGGAGACAATGAGCAGTTCTTC. This encodes CASSPGLAGDNEQFF.

This clone has a single count. The chain is built from TRBV7-9 and TRBJ2-3; the match to TRBD2 covers 7 bases. This CDR3 region has 13 residues. Germline V lookup: CDR1 SEHNR, CDR2 FQNEAQ (reference sequence). V gave up 10 bases and J gave up 2 bases; unmatched junction bases: 6. CDR3: CAIPAGPTDTQYF. CDR3 bases: TGTGCCATCCCAGCGGGGCCCACAGATACGCAGTATTTT. Based on the CDR3 plus reference TRBV7-9 and TRBJ2-3, the full variable domain is DTGVSQNPRHKITKRGQNVTFRCDPISEHNRLYWYRQTLGQGPEFLTYFQNEAQLEKSRLLSDRFSAERPKGSFSTLEIQRTEQGDSAMYLCAIPAGPTDTQYFGPGTRLTVL.

The V gene is TRBV10-3, the J gene TRBJ2-3; 8 nucleotides match TRBD2. Germline-derived CDR1 and CDR2 are ENHRY and SYGVKD. The length of the CDR3 is 12 residues. V shed 6 bases, J shed 5 bases, and the junction held 1 base outside the gene matches. CDR3 sequence (DNA): TGTGCCATCAGCGCGGGGGGAGATACGCAGTATTTT. It specifies CAISAGGDTQYF.

This CDR3 is CASSLQGQLNYGYTF. CDR3 DNA: TGTGCCAGTAGTCTACAGGGACAGTTGAACTATGGCTACACCTTC. The chain recombines TRBV19 with TRBJ1-2; the match to TRBD1 covers 7 bases. With 5 bases clipped from V and 2 bases from J, the junction kept 8 bases outside the gene matches. In germline, CDR1 is LNHDA, CDR2 SQIVND (reference sequence). The CDR3 consists of 15 residues.

The V gene is TRBV9, the J gene TRBJ1-1; D is possibly TRBD1 (6 bases). V lost 4 bases, J lost 6 bases, and 16 bases lay in between. CDR3 length: 14 amino acids. Germline V gene sequence: CDR1 SGDLS, CDR2 YYNGEE. CDR3 loop: CASSSLQGNPEAFF. The DNA for the CDR3 is TGTGCCAGCAGCTCACTACAGGGCAACCCTGAAGCTTTCTTT.

The chain has TRBV9 and TRBJ2-7; a possible D gene is TRBD2 (5 bases). CDR3 size: 14 residues. Germline-derived CDR1 and CDR2 are SGDLS and YYNGEE. The V gene lost 0 bases and the J gene lost 5 bases, with 12 bases spanning the gap. The CDR3 region is CASSVGVGGDEQYF. The CDR3 nucleotides read TGTGCCAGCAGCGTAGGGGTCGGAGGCGACGAGCAGTACTTC.

The chain employs TRBV7-3 and TRBJ1-2, with 10 bases aligning to TRBD1. The V gene's germline CDR1 is SGHTA and CDR2 FQGTGA. V lost 5 bases, J lost 8 bases, and 8 bases stayed unmatched. The CDR3 is made up of 14 amino acids. The CDR3 reads CASSPWTGGKGYTF. CDR3 in DNA: TGTGCCAGCAGCCCCTGGACAGGGGGTAAGGGCTACACCTTC.

The CDR3 DNA reads as TGTGCCAGCAGTTCGCCGGGACAGGGGAACTATGGCTACACCTTC. This gives the protein CASSSPGQGNYGYTF. V gene TRBV28 combines with J gene TRBJ1-2, with 10 bases aligning to TRBD1. The CDR3 extends over 15 amino acids. V lost 4 bases to trimming and J lost 2 bases; unmatched junction nucleotides: 4. Germline CDR1 is MDHEN and CDR2 is SYDVKM.

This chain uses TRBV2 with TRBJ1-6, with 9 bases identical to TRBD1. The CDR3 has 14 amino acids. V was pared by 4 bases and J by 10 bases, with 5 bases of the junction left unmatched. Germline-derived CDR1 and CDR2 are SNHLY and FYNNEI. DNA for the CDR3: TGTGCCAGCAGTGGACAGGGGGAGTGGTCACCCCTCCACTTT. Translating gives CASSGQGEWSPLHF. The full variable domain, its missing parts supplied by reference TRBV2 and TRBJ1-6, is EPEVTQTPSHQVTQMGQEVILRCVPISNHLYFYWYRQILGQKVEFLVSFYNNEISEKSEIFDDQFSVERPDGSNFTLKIRSTKLEDSAMYFCASSGQGEWSPLHFGNGTRLTVT.

The chain has TRBV11-2 and TRBJ2-7, with D possibly being TRBD1 (6 bases). In germline, CDR1 is SGHAT, CDR2 FQNNGV. The CDR3 is made up of 15 amino acids. Trimming removed 5 bases at V and 0 bases at J, with 14 bases between. CDR3 nucleotide sequence: TGTGCCAGCAGCCTAAACAGGGCTACCTCCTACGAGCAGTACTTC. Its translation: CASSLNRATSYEQYF.

This clone was observed a single time. The CDR3: CASSRDRGTEAFF. The CDR3 DNA reads TGTGCCAGCAGTCGGGACAGGGGAACTGAAGCTTTCTTT. The rearrangement links TRBV5-8 to TRBJ1-1, with 10 bases lining up with TRBD1. V gave up 5 bases and J gave up 5 bases; unmatched junction bases: 3. The CDR3 length is 13 residues. Germline CDR1 is SGHTS and CDR2 is YDEGEE.

The CDR3 DNA sequence: TGTGCCACAAATACAGGGGGCAGGGAGACCCAGTACTTC. Residues: CATNTGGRETQYF. V and J are TRBV19 and TRBJ2-5; 9 bases are a match to TRBD1. CDR3 length: 13 amino acids. The germline V gene has CDR1 LNHDA and CDR2 SQIVND (reference sequence). V lost 10 bases and J lost 5; bases outside the gene matches: 8.

This clone was observed a few times. V and J are TRBV10-3 and TRBJ1-2; 11 bases map to TRBD1. With 5 bases clipped from V and 8 bases from J, the junction kept 4 bases outside the gene matches. The CDR3 contains 13 residues. The germline CDR1 and CDR2 sequences are ENHRY and SYGVKD. CDR3 coding DNA: TGTGCCATCAGTTCAGGGACAGGGGGAGGCTACACCTTC. Its protein is CAISSGTGGGYTF.

This chain uses TRBV27 with TRBJ2-3; TRBD2 agrees at 8 bases. The CDR3 totals 19 residues. Trimming cost V 10 bases and J 3 bases; bases outside gene matches: 24. The germline CDR1 and CDR2 sequences are MNHEY and SMNVEV (reference sequence). In nucleotides, the CDR3 is TGTGCCACCGGAGGGTACCTGGGGCTAGCGGGTGCCGTAACAGATACGCAGTATTTT. Translation: CATGGYLGLAGAVTDTQYF.

The chain couples TRBV2 to TRBJ2-3; D is unclear. CDR3 size: 12 residues. Germline CDR1 SNHLY, CDR2 FYNNEI. V lost 4 bases and J lost 5, with 7 bases in between. CDR3 protein: CASSAVRDTQYF. The CDR3 DNA reads TGTGCCAGCAGTGCTGTTCGAGATACGCAGTATTTT.